Below are 10 T cell receptor beta chains sequenced from a single sample in a study of OX40 agonist ivuxolimab in advanced cancers. The repertoire was sequenced with immunoSEQ multiplex PCR; TCRdb's copy has only in-frame clones and lacks some. This table holds tens of thousands of clones, 77% found once. Sequenced here: CD4+ or CD8+ T cells sorted from blood, sampled in a trial of the OX40 agonist ivuxolimab. The receptors originated from an adult with an advanced solid tumor such as melanoma, head and neck, liver or kidney cancer.

This clone is deemed medium-sized. The rearrangement uses TRBV15 and TRBJ2-7; D call uncertain. Germline CDR1 is LNHNV and CDR2 is YYDKDF (reference sequence). Trimming pared 0 bases from V and 3 bases from J, leaving 6 bases between. This CDR3 has 13 amino acids. The CDR3 DNA follows: TGTGCCACCAGCAGAGACCGAGGCTACGAGCAGTACTTC. Residues: CATSRDRGYEQYF.

The chain joins TRBV6-6 to TRBJ2-7, with a weak D call TRBD2 (5 bases). Deletions cut 2 bases from V and 5 bases from J, with 13 bases between. The CDR3 is 14 residues long. The germline CDR1 and CDR2 sequences are MNHNY and SVGAGI (reference sequence). The CDR3 DNA reads as TGTGCCAGCAGTTACGTTACTAGTGGGGACGAGCAGTACTTC. It yields the protein CASSYVTSGDEQYF.

The rearrangement joins TRBV9 to TRBJ2-2; TRBD1 aligns across 10 bases. The germline V gene encodes CDR1 SGDLS and CDR2 YYNGEE. With 2 bases clipped from V and 0 bases from J, the junction kept 7 bases outside the gene matches. CDR3 length: 18 residues. This CDR3 reads CASSVATGGASNTGELFF. The CDR3 DNA sequence: TGTGCCAGCAGCGTCGCGACAGGGGGCGCTTCGAACACCGGGGAGCTGTTTTTT.

The chain couples TRBV5-1 to TRBJ2-2, with D possibly matching TRBD1 (6 bases). Germline loops: CDR1 SGHRS, CDR2 YFSETQ. CDR3 length: 14 amino acids. V lost 9 bases, J lost 1 base, and 13 bases lay in between. CDR3 sequence reads: CATTPGQNTGELFF. The CDR3, as DNA: TGCGCCACCACTCCGGGACAGAACACCGGGGAGCTGTTTTTT.

CDR3 residues: CASSSTWTPGQVTDTQYF. The CDR3 DNA is TGCGCCAGCAGTAGTACTTGGACGCCCGGACAGGTAACAGATACGCAGTATTTT. The chain links TRBV4-1 to TRBJ2-3; 7 bases fit TRBD1. J was trimmed by 3 bases and V by 6 bases; bases with no gene match: 18. This CDR3 has 18 residues. CDR1 and CDR2 from the germline V gene are MGHRA and YSYEKL.

The chain uses TRBV2 and TRBJ2-1; no reliable D call. Per the germline V gene, CDR1 is SNHLY and CDR2 is FYNNEI. V was pared by 2 bases and J by 6 bases, with 14 bases between. CDR3 length: 15 amino acids. CDR3 sequence reads: CASSEIHVLSNEQFF. In DNA, the CDR3 is TGTGCCAGCAGTGAAATTCATGTACTTTCCAATGAGCAGTTCTTC.

The chain combines TRBV7-3 with TRBJ2-1, with 7 bases aligning to TRBD2. Looked up from germline, CDR1 is SGHTA and CDR2 is FQGTGA. Trimming took 6 bases from V and 0 from J; bases not matched to a gene: 11. The CDR3 runs 17 residues. This CDR3 is CASSPLGGDGSYNEQFF. In DNA form, the CDR3 reads TGTGCCAGCAGTCCCCTGGGGGGGGATGGCTCCTACAATGAGCAGTTCTTC.

The chain couples TRBV15 to TRBJ2-3; tentatively, D is TRBD1 or TRBD2 (5 bases each). CDR3 length: 14 residues. V lost 1 base and J 4 bases, leaving 9 bases between the germline ends. Germline CDR1 is LNHNV and CDR2 is YYDKDF (reference sequence). The CDR3 sequence is CATSRGGTADTQYF. As DNA, the CDR3 is TGTGCCACCAGCAGAGGAGGGACCGCAGATACGCAGTATTTT.

This chain joins TRBV16 and TRBJ2-7, with D tentatively TRBD2 (6 bases). Deletions cut 3 bases from V and 1 base from J, with 13 bases between. CDR3 length: 15 residues. The germline V gene encodes CDR1 KGHSY and CDR2 FQNENV. This CDR3 reads CASSQWDGGSYEQYF. In DNA, the CDR3 is TGTGCCAGCAGCCAGTGGGACGGGGGATCCTACGAGCAGTACTTC.

Here the CDR3 DNA reads TGTGCCAGCACCAGGGCGGGACAGGGGGCAGATGAGCAGTTCTTC. Amino acid sequence: CASTRAGQGADEQFF. This chain connects TRBV6-5 to TRBJ2-1; 12 bases are a match to TRBD1. The ends lost 7 bases at V and 8 bases at J; junction bases unmatched: 9. The CDR3 spans 15 residues. Germline CDR1 reads MNHEY; CDR2 reads SVGAGI.